The subject of this entry is one T cell receptor (beta chain). The antigen it binds to is not known. For each CD8+ T cell subset, flow sorting was done in triplicate, and 310,000 or so cells per subset went directly into RLT lysis buffer. To keep memory contaminants out, a stringent definition of naive CD8+ T cells was applied: CD45RO-CCR7+CD27+CD95-. Using standard density gradient centrifugation, peripheral blood mononuclear cells were isolated from buffy coats. A FACSAria III was used to flow-sort naive CD8+ T cells into CXCR3-negative and CXCR3-positive populations. Total RNA was extracted from sorted cells with an RNeasy Mini Kit. This sample is part of a study of CXCR3-negative and CXCR3-positive naive CD8 T cells (dated by TCRdb to the late 2010s). Notes on the research overall: In total, around 140 million TRB reads were obtained, corresponding to roughly 1.5 +/- 0.3 million reads per library. Diversity and physicochemical repertoire analyses covered about a dozen donors pooled from two independent experiments. Naive subsets from 5 or 6 donors and memory cells from 3 donors were included in the TRBV-TRBJ cluster analysis. Here is what the overall study found, with its caveats: TRB CDR3s from CXCR3-positive naive cells showed higher hydrophobicity (lower Kidera factor 4), lower energy, and higher strength and volume indices than CXCR3-negative naive cells. Naive CXCR3-negative and CXCR3-positive cells from the same donor showed similar TRBV-TRBJ usage, whereas memory cells showed distinct patterns. Because surface CD5, which has been linked to self-reactivity in mice, was comparable between naive subsets, TCR interaction strength was also inferred from TRB CDR3 physicochemical properties. CXCR3 expression partially decreased after cryopreservation, so most assays used freshly isolated PBMCs. Comparably high repertoire diversity was found in both naive subsets, whereas much lower repertoire diversity was found in memory CD8+ T cells.

From the cysteine through the phenylalanine, the CDR3 covers 18 amino acids. There is no recorded DNA. In the germline V gene, CDR1 corresponds to LGHNA and CDR2 to YNFKEQ. Sequencing relied on a NextSeq 550. The Human TCR Profiling Kit (MiLaboratory) was used to prepare UMI-labeled 5' RACE TRB cDNA libraries. The full amount of extracted RNA was used for cDNA synthesis, and the full amount of resulting cDNA was used for PCR amplification. Libraries were prepared in parallel with an identical number of PCR cycles. As for how the authors treated the data: With a minimum of two reads required per UMI, MIGEC and MiXCR pulled out about 50,000 +/- 10,000 unique UMI-labeled TRB cDNA molecules from each library. An average of 40,000 +/- 10,000 functional in-frame TRB CDR3 nucleotide clonotypes without stop codons was found per library. Diversity metrics, including normalized Shannon-Wiener and Chao1, were computed in VDJtools after downsampling to 5000 UMI-labeled TRB molecules per sample. VDJtools computed clonotype-size-weighted physicochemical properties of the central five CDR3 residues: interaction energy, strength, volume and Kidera factor 4. Following TCRdb reprocessing, every CDR3 protein sequence forms one entry, and DNA is not provided. Clone size and V and J calls follow TCRdb, not the original study. The table for this sample lists 45,000 to 60,000 distinct CDR3 sequences. The ten largest clones take up roughly 0.42% of the sample.

Sample: naive CXCR3- CD8+ T cells from blood. The cell subset or site label for this specimen denotes: CD45RO-CCR7+CD27+CD95- naive CD8+ T cells lacking CXCR3 (TNR3-). The receptor was derived from a human donor in good health. Some clones in this sample may be carry-over from other donors' samples. The receptor chain draws on TRBV4-2 and TRBJ2-6; the TCRdb D gene call, TRBD1, has no DNA to confirm it. CDR3 loop: CASSKGAGDLSGANVLTF.